This T cell receptor (beta chain) comes out of a study of T cell responses to AZD1222 COVID-19 vaccine. General observations from the study: The sample set comprised mostly white British donors with more females, and clonal diversity was possibly underestimated. It was only after the peak T cell response that any repertoires were sampled.

A remark on this clone: Antigen unknown.

V gave up 5 bases and J gave up 5 bases; unmatched junction bases: 10. This CDR3 contains 15 residues. Germline lookup yields CDR1 MNHEY and CDR2 SVGAGI. The protocol was immunoSEQ multiplex PCR, while the TCRdb copy is restricted to in-frame clones and leaves out a portion. The data contain roughly 100,000 clones, 85% to 90% of them seen just once; the ten biggest clones take up 9% to 9.5%. The sequence derives from an adult in good health. The source material was peripheral blood, sampled on day 0 of AZD1222 vaccination. The chain joins TRBV6-5 to TRBJ2-5, with TRBD1 identical over 8 bases. This CDR3 reads CASSRTGGGMETQYF. The CDR3 DNA reads as TGTGCCAGCAGTCGAACAGGGGGAGGAATGGAGACCCAGTACTTC.